This T cell receptor beta chain originates from a study of Graves' ophthalmopathy and Graves' hyperthyroidism. This CDR3 region has 14 residues. Looked up from germline, CDR1 is SQVTM and CDR2 is ANQGSEA. The study excluded patients with other autoimmune diseases, uncontrolled infections, pregnancy or lactation. In its sample, this clonotype was seen a few times. The TCR beta CDR3 regions underwent amplification from RNA transcripts. A first-round RT-PCR used HTBI primers, followed by a second-round multiplex PCR. One entry per CDR3 protein, called by TCRdb with MiXCR from the multiplex PCR reads. This sample has some 250,000 distinct CDR3 sequences, with about 46% found just once.

The chain is built from TRBV29-1 and TRBJ2-7, with 9 bases lining up with TRBD2. Input material: peripheral blood. The clonotype was recovered from an adult man with Graves' ophthalmopathy. The CDR3 nucleotides are TGCAGGGGGCTGGCGGGAGGGATCTCCTACGAGCAGTACTTC. Amino acids: CRGLAGGISYEQYF.